This T cell receptor (delta chain) was sequenced during a study of human gamma delta and Vdelta1 T cells. Study outcomes and limitations: Reportedly, Delta One T cells were polyclonal and broadly targeted acute myeloid leukemia.

Comment on this clone: What it binds is not known.

TCRdb reanalyzed the PCR reads using CATT. The table shows fewer than 15,000 delta-chain clones, with roughly 45% occurring only once. This CDR3 comprises 18 residues. The junction had 17 bases not matched to a gene; V was cut back by 0 bases and J by 6 bases. Germline CDR1 and CDR2: NSMFDY and ISSIKDK. The sample was Vdelta1 gamma-delta T cells from blood grown in culture (DOT cells). This chain links TRAV29/DV5 with TRDJ1, with 10 bases fitting TRDD3. The receptor was derived from a human donor in good health. The CDR3 DNA reads TGTGCAGCAAGCGAGGGACACTGGGGGATCTGCCCGTGGCATAAACTCATCTTT. Translating it yields CAASEGHWGICPWHKLIF.